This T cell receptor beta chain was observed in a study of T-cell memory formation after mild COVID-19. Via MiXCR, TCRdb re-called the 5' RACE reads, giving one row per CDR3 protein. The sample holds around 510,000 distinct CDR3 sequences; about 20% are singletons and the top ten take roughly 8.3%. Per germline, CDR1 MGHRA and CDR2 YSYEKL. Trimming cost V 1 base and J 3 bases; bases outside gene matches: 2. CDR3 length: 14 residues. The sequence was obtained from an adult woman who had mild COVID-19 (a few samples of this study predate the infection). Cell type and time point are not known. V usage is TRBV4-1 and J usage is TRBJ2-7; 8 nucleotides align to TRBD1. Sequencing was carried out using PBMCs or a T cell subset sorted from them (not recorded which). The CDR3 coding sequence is TGCGCCAGCAGCCAAGCTGACAGGGGCTACGAGCAGTACTTC. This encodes CASSQADRGYEQYF.